This T cell receptor beta chain was obtained from a study of blood T cell repertoires in COVID-19. Across the whole study: Researchers got acute and convalescent COVID-19 samples from the United States, Italy and Spain.

This CDR3 spans 13 amino acids. Losses at the gene ends were 5 bases for V and 7 bases for J; bases not matched to a gene: 6. This table comes from immunoSEQ multiplex PCR, and its TCRdb copy is limited to in-frame clones, with some not included. Here the sample spans just under 350,000 clones, around four fifths being singletons. The chain has TRBV12-3 or TRBV12-4 and TRBJ1-1; 8 bases match TRBD1. This TCR came from a man aged 30-40 years with active or convalescent COVID-19. Input material: peripheral blood. CDR3 protein: CASSPQGAGEAFF. The CDR3 DNA reads as TGTGCCAGCAGTCCCCAGGGGGCTGGTGAAGCTTTCTTT.